This paragraph covers one T cell receptor beta chain sequence. This sample is drawn from a study of radiotherapy plus CTLA-4 blockade in lung cancer. Some clones are missing from TCRdb's copy, which holds only in-frame ones; the method was immunoSEQ multiplex PCR. The sample records more than 75,000 clones, approximately 80% being singletons. V shed 2 bases and J shed 4 bases, with 15 bases lying between them. Germline lookup yields CDR1 MNHEY and CDR2 SVGAGI. CDR3 size: 16 residues. This material consisted of peripheral blood, taken from a patient treated with radiotherapy plus ipilimumab. This clonotype was sampled from a human donor with non-small cell lung cancer that progressed on radiotherapy plus ipilimumab. The chain joins TRBV6-5 to TRBJ1-3; D perhaps matches TRBD1 (5 bases). The CDR3, as DNA: TGTGCCAGCAGTTACACCTTCAGGGTGGGAGGAAACACCATATATTTT. It encodes CASSYTFRVGGNTIYF.